Listed here are 11 T cell receptor beta chains from one sample, sequenced in a study of control samples from healthy donors and cancer patients. The assay was immunoSEQ multiplex PCR, and TCRdb's table has in-frame clones only and misses some. The data show about 410,000 clones, with approximately 90% seen just once and about 6.3% held by the top ten. The specimen sequenced was PBMCs. These receptor sequences come from a man in his forties with head and neck cancer.

The chain couples TRBV4-3 to TRBJ1-1; no clear D gene. Trimming removed 1 base at V and 4 bases at J, with 10 bases between. Germline CDR1 and CDR2: LGHNA and YSLEER. CDR3 length: 14 amino acids. The CDR3 region has the DNA TGCGCCAGCAGCCAAGTGCAGTCGAGCACTGAAGCTTTCTTT. The encoded protein is CASSQVQSSTEAFF.

The table lists this clone with a count of one. This sequence joins TRBV10-1 and TRBJ1-2; a weak D match, TRBD1 (5 bases). The CDR3 extends over 15 amino acids. Germline V gives CDR1 WNHNN, CDR2 SYGVQD (reference sequence). With 4 bases removed from V and 2 bases from J, the gap between germline ends came to 14 bases. CDR3 protein: CASSAGRDGNYGYTF. In DNA, the CDR3 is TGCGCCAGCAGTGCCGGGAGGGACGGAAACTATGGCTACACCTTC.

The CDR3, as DNA: TGCGCCAGCAGCTTGTTGTCTAGCGGCGCCACAGATACGCAGTATTTT. Its protein product is CASSLLSSGATDTQYF. The genes are TRBV5-1 and TRBJ2-3, with TRBD2 matching 7 bases. V was clipped by 1 base and J by 2 bases; unmatched bases: 7. Germline assignment: CDR1 SGHRS and CDR2 YFSETQ. This CDR3 comprises 16 residues. Filled out from reference TRBV5-1 and TRBJ2-3, the complete variable domain reads KAGVTQTPRYLIKTRGQQVTLSCSPISGHRSVSWYQQTPGQGLQFLFEYFSETQRNKGNFPGRFSGRQFSNSRSEMNVSTLELGDSALYLCASSLLSSGATDTQYFGPGTRLTVL.

The chain carries TRBV25-1 and TRBJ1-1; D call uncertain. V lost 3 bases to trimming and J lost 0 bases, with 8 bases between them. CDR1 and CDR2 from the germline V gene are MGHDK and SYGVNS. CDR3 size: 14 residues. The CDR3 DNA sequence: TGTGCCAGCAGTGAGGGATGGGTGAACACTGAAGCTTTCTTT. Its protein product is CASSEGWVNTEAFF.

This rearrangement joins TRBV13 to TRBJ2-3; D perhaps matches TRBD1 (7 bases). V was trimmed by 5 bases and J by 4 bases, leaving 13 bases between them. This CDR3 contains 14 residues. CDR1 is PRHDT and CDR2 is FYEKMQ in the germline V gene (reference sequence). The CDR3 here is CASSIQGEADTQYF. The DNA of the CDR3 is TGTGCCAGCAGCATTCAGGGGGAGGCAGATACGCAGTATTTT.

The chain joins TRBV4-2 to TRBJ1-1; D ambiguous. There are 12 residues in the CDR3. V lost 0 bases, J lost 5 bases, and 4 bases lay in between. Per germline, CDR1 LGHNA and CDR2 YNFKEQ. CDR3 loop: CASSQDRTEAFF. CDR3 DNA: TGTGCCAGCAGCCAAGACCGGACTGAAGCTTTCTTT.

This sequence joins TRBV30 and TRBJ1-2, with TRBD1 matching 8 bases. CDR3 length equals 16 residues. CDR1 is GTSNPN and CDR2 is SVGIG in the germline V gene (reference sequence). Trimming removed 7 bases from V and 2 bases from J; junction bases left unmatched: 15. The CDR3 nucleotides read TGTGCCTCCACTATGTCAGGGGGCTCTTTCAACTATGGCTACACCTTC. Translation: CASTMSGGSFNYGYTF.

V usage is TRBV6-1 and J usage is TRBJ2-7; perhaps D is TRBD1 or TRBD2 (6 bases each). Trimming stripped 2 bases from V and 3 bases from J, with 8 bases between. The germline V gene has CDR1 MNHNS and CDR2 SASEGT. The CDR3 length is 13 residues. The CDR3: CASSEKGGYEQYF. In DNA form, the CDR3 reads TGTGCCAGCAGTGAAAAGGGGGGCTACGAGCAGTACTTC.

The V gene is TRBV6-5, the J gene TRBJ2-3; D is tentatively TRBD1 or TRBD2 (7 bases each). The CDR3 has 15 residues. The V gene's germline CDR1 is MNHEY and CDR2 SVGAGI. Trimming left V 8 bases short and J 4 bases short, with 19 bases between. The CDR3, as DNA: TGTGCCAGCGGGCAGGACGCAGGGGGGGCAGATACGCAGTATTTT. Translating gives CASGQDAGGADTQYF.

The J gene is TRBJ1-4, the V gene TRBV30, with D unclear. V was clipped by 6 bases and J by 0 bases, with 8 bases between them. Germline V lookup: CDR1 GTSNPN, CDR2 SVGIG (reference sequence). There are 13 residues in the CDR3. CDR3 amino acids: CACSVATNEKLFF. Here the CDR3 DNA reads TGTGCCTGTTCGGTAGCAACTAATGAAAAACTGTTTTTT.

The gene calls are TRBV2 and TRBJ2-5; tentatively, D is TRBD1 (6 bases). The CDR3 runs 13 residues. Trimming took off 4 bases at V and 2 bases at J, with 8 bases between the two ends. From germline, CDR1 is SNHLY and CDR2 FYNNEI. The CDR3 nucleotides read TGTGCCAGCAGTGCGGACAGACAAGAGACCCAGTACTTC. Protein product: CASSADRQETQYF.